The 31 T cell receptor beta chains below come from one sample, sequenced in a study of blood T cell repertoires in COVID-19. Sequencing was performed with immunoSEQ multiplex PCR; in TCRdb, only in-frame clones are kept and a portion is missing. There are tens of thousands of clones in the sample; 90% occur only once, and less than 45% lies in the top ten. The sequencing input was peripheral blood. These receptors originate from a man aged 60-69 years with active or convalescent COVID-19.

The chain joins TRBV2 to TRBJ2-5, with D hard to call. The CDR3 spans 11 residues. V was shortened by 3 bases and J by 5 bases, with 4 bases between the two germline ends. Germline V CDR1 and CDR2: SNHLY, FYNNEI. CDR3 loop: CASSEEETQYF. CDR3 sequence (DNA): TGTGCCAGCAGTGAGGAGGAGACCCAGTACTTC.

V and J are TRBV6-2 or TRBV6-3 and TRBJ1-5; D is uncertain. With 5 bases removed from V and 0 bases from J, the gap between germline ends came to 8 bases. CDR1 and CDR2 (germline): MNHEY, SVGEGT. This CDR3 spans 14 amino acids. The CDR3: CASSPLSSNQPQHF. CDR3 DNA: TGTGCCAGCAGTCCACTTAGTAGCAATCAGCCCCAGCATTTT.

The CDR3 region has the DNA TGTGCCAGCAGCTTAGGGTCGGTGGAGCCCCAGCATTTT. Its protein product is CASSLGSVEPQHF. The chain links TRBV7-9 to TRBJ1-5, with unresolved D. Per the germline V gene, CDR1 is SEHNR and CDR2 is FQNEAQ (reference sequence). V was trimmed by 1 base and J by 8 bases, leaving 9 bases between them. This CDR3 has 13 amino acids.

This rearrangement joins TRBV27 to TRBJ1-2, with D hard to call. V was cut by 5 bases and J by 4 bases, with 14 bases left in between. Germline CDR1 and CDR2: MNHEY and SMNVEV (reference sequence). This CDR3 comprises 14 residues. The CDR3 protein is CASSQAPLSYGYTF. The CDR3 coding sequence is TGTGCCAGCAGTCAAGCGCCTCTCTCCTATGGCTACACCTTC.

This clone was found once. The chain uses TRBV5-4 and TRBJ2-7, with 9 bases matching TRBD2. CDR3 size: 17 residues. V was clipped by 4 bases and J by 6 bases; unmatched bases: 17. Germline V gene sequence: CDR1 SGHNT, CDR2 YYREEE (reference sequence). This CDR3 reads CASSPQPAGTSRGEQYF. In DNA form, the CDR3 reads TGTGCCAGCAGCCCCCAACCCGCCGGGACTAGCCGGGGCGAGCAGTACTTC. Filled out from reference TRBV5-4 and TRBJ2-7, the complete variable domain reads ETGVTQSPTHLIKTRGQQVTLRCSSQSGHNTVSWYQQALGQGPQFIFQYYREEENGRGNFPPRFSGLQFPNYSSELNVNALELDDSALYLCASSPQPAGTSRGEQYFGPGTRLTVT.

DNA for the CDR3: TGTGCCAGCTCACCACCAAGTTCCCGGGGCGAGCAGTACTTC. As protein: CASSPPSSRGEQYF. The rearrangement joins TRBV18 to TRBJ2-7; tentatively, D is TRBD2 (5 bases). Trimming cost V 0 bases and J 6 bases, with 12 bases left between them. The V gene's germline CDR1 is KGHSH and CDR2 LQKENI. The CDR3 loop spans 14 amino acids. Looking up the rest from reference TRBV18 and TRBJ2-7 gives the full variable domain: NAGVMQNPRHLVRRRGQEARLRCSPMKGHSHVYWYRQLPEEGLKFMVYLQKENIIDESGMPKERFSAEFPKEGPSILRIQQVVRGDSAAYFCASSPPSSRGEQYFGPGTRLTVT.

The rearrangement uses TRBV14 and TRBJ1-6, with a tentative D call TRBD1 (5 bases). CDR3 length: 15 residues. Germline loops: CDR1 SGHDN, CDR2 FVKESK. Trimming shortened V by 1 base and J by 7 bases, and 11 bases separated the two germline ends. In nucleotides, the CDR3 is TGTGCCAGCAGCCAAGTGGCGGGGCTGAATTCACCCCTCCACTTT. Protein sequence: CASSQVAGLNSPLHF.

This rearrangement joins TRBV2 to TRBJ1-4; the D is unclear. This CDR3 contains 15 residues. The germline V gene has CDR1 SNHLY and CDR2 FYNNEI. V was trimmed by 7 bases and J by 2 bases, leaving 14 bases between them. CDR3 nucleotides: TGTGCCAGCACGGGCCGGTCGGGGACTAATGAAAAACTGTTTTTT. This encodes CASTGRSGTNEKLFF.

The genes are TRBV5-1 and TRBJ1-1; 9 bases agree with TRBD1. The CDR3 has 15 residues. Per germline, CDR1 SGHRS and CDR2 YFSETQ. V trimming: 0 bases; J trimming: 5 bases; junction bases outside the gene matches: 5. CDR3 protein: CASSLDGTGFTEAFF. CDR3 DNA sequence: TGCGCCAGCAGCTTGGACGGGACAGGGTTTACTGAAGCTTTCTTT.

In its sample, this clone was seen once. V usage is TRBV11-2 and J usage is TRBJ1-1; the D is unclear. This CDR3 spans 9 amino acids. Trimming stripped 5 bases from V and 13 bases from J, with 8 bases between. The V gene's germline CDR1 is SGHAT and CDR2 FQNNGV. CDR3 DNA sequence: TGTGCCAGCAGCCTGGGAGGTTTCTTT. Residues: CASSLGGFF.

CDR3 loop: CASSYSGQLYEQYF. CDR3 nucleotide sequence: TGTGCCAGCAGTTACTCGGGACAATTATACGAGCAGTACTTC. The V call is TRBV6-5, the J call TRBJ2-7; tentative D call: TRBD1 (6 bases). The CDR3 length is 14 residues. Germline values: CDR1 MNHEY, CDR2 SVGAGI. The ends were cut back, 0 bases at V and 4 bases at J, with 10 bases in the middle.

This rearrangement joins TRBV18 to TRBJ1-2, with TRBD1 matching over 9 bases. J was trimmed by 2 bases and V by 6 bases; bases with no gene match: 4. Germline V gene sequence: CDR1 KGHSH, CDR2 LQKENI. This CDR3 has 14 amino acids. In nucleotides, the CDR3 is TGTGCCAGCTCCCTCGGACAGGGGAACTATGGCTACACCTTC. Encoded protein: CASSLGQGNYGYTF.

The J gene is TRBJ1-2, the V gene TRBV19; 8 positions match TRBD1. Germline values: CDR1 LNHDA, CDR2 SQIVND (reference sequence). The CDR3 totals 16 residues. Trimming at V came to 7 bases and at J to 1 base, leaving 11 bases not matched to a gene. CDR3 DNA sequence: TGTGCCAGTATGCCCCGGGGGACAGGCTTTAACTATGGCTACACCTTC. Translation gives CASMPRGTGFNYGYTF.

The J gene is TRBJ1-2, the V gene TRBV5-1, with a weak D call TRBD1 (5 bases). Germline values: CDR1 SGHRS, CDR2 YFSETQ. CDR3 length: 13 amino acids. V was pared by 5 bases and J by 2 bases, with 10 bases between. This chain's CDR3 is CASSNRGNYGYTF. CDR3 DNA: TGCGCCAGCAGTAATCGGGGGAACTATGGCTACACCTTC.

The rearrangement joins TRBV28 to TRBJ2-3; D is uncertain. Germline assignment: CDR1 MDHEN and CDR2 SYDVKM. Trimming cost V 6 bases and J 3 bases, with 7 bases left between them. The CDR3 is 12 residues long. CDR3 sequence reads: CASRRDTDTQYF. As DNA, the CDR3 is TGTGCCAGCAGGCGCGATACAGATACGCAGTATTTT.

The count of this clone is one. V gene TRBV24-1 combines with J gene TRBJ1-2; 12 positions agree with TRBD1. The CDR3 spans 15 residues. Trimming removed 9 bases from V and 6 bases from J; junction bases left unmatched: 10. The germline V gene has CDR1 KGHDR and CDR2 SFDVKD. CDR3 in amino acids: CATPLPGQGADGYTF. The DNA for the CDR3 is TGTGCCACCCCCCTCCCGGGACAGGGGGCCGATGGCTACACCTTC.

The chain joins TRBV4-1 to TRBJ1-1; TRBD1 matches 9 bases. Germline CDR1 MGHRA, CDR2 YSYEKL. The J segment lost 0 bases and the V segment lost 4 bases, leaving 3 bases of the junction unmatched. The CDR3 loop spans 15 amino acids. In nucleotides, the CDR3 is TGCGCCAGCAGCCTCCGGGACAGGGTGAACACTGAAGCTTTCTTT. Amino acids: CASSLRDRVNTEAFF.

The rearrangement links TRBV4-2 to TRBJ1-6; 9 positions match TRBD1. J was trimmed by 7 bases and V by 0 bases; bases with no gene match: 4. Germline V gene data show CDR1 as LGHNA and CDR2 as YNFKEQ. The CDR3 runs to 16 residues. CDR3 sequence reads: CASSQDSGTGNSPLHF. The CDR3 DNA sequence: TGTGCCAGCAGCCAAGACTCCGGGACAGGGAATTCACCCCTCCACTTT.

The chain couples TRBV2 to TRBJ1-1, with D perhaps matching TRBD1 (5 bases). In germline, CDR1 is SNHLY, CDR2 FYNNEI. Trimming removed 5 bases from V and 7 bases from J, with 14 bases in between. The CDR3 runs to 13 residues. The chain's CDR3 is CASSPMGGYEAFF. The CDR3 DNA is TGTGCCAGCAGTCCAATGGGGGGGTATGAAGCTTTCTTT.

The chain combines TRBV9 with TRBJ1-3; 9 bases map to TRBD1. This CDR3 has 15 amino acids. Germline V gene sequence: CDR1 SGDLS, CDR2 YYNGEE. Germline trimming cut 4 bases from V and 1 base from J; bases unmatched to any gene: 3. The CDR3 region is CASSPGQGSGNTIYF. The CDR3 DNA reads TGTGCCAGCAGCCCAGGACAGGGGTCTGGAAACACCATATATTTT.

The chain joins TRBV27 to TRBJ2-7, with 7 bases that match TRBD1. V was pared by 2 bases and J by 7 bases, with 14 bases of the junction left unmatched. Looked up from germline, CDR1 is MNHEY and CDR2 is SMNVEV (reference sequence). This CDR3 region has 16 residues. As DNA, the CDR3 is TGTGCCAGCAGTTTAGTTTTAGGGACAGCCATTCGAGAGCAGTACTTC. Translation gives CASSLVLGTAIREQYF.

The chain employs TRBV7-9 and TRBJ2-7, with D maybe TRBD1 (5 bases). Deletions cut 5 bases from V and 4 bases from J, with 12 bases between. CDR1 and CDR2 from the germline V gene are SEHNR and FQNEAQ (reference sequence). This CDR3 region has 13 residues. CDR3 bases: TGTGCCAGCAGCCGACAGAACATTTACGAGCAGTACTTC. Protein: CASSRQNIYEQYF.

The chain couples TRBV5-1 to TRBJ2-7; D remains unclear. V gave up 4 bases and J gave up 8 bases, with 13 bases separating them. Germline CDR1 is SGHRS and CDR2 is YFSETQ. The CDR3 loop spans 12 amino acids. CDR3 sequence: CASSPPPGQQYF. The CDR3 DNA is TGCGCCAGCAGCCCCCCCCCGGGTCAGCAGTACTTC.

The V call is TRBV19, the J call TRBJ1-1, with a possible D match to TRBD1 (6 bases). V was pared by 4 bases and J by 1 base, with 10 bases between. Germline V gene lookup returns CDR1 LNHDA and CDR2 SQIVND (reference sequence). The CDR3 has 14 amino acids. The CDR3 spells CASSRRQENTEAFF. CDR3 in DNA: TGTGCCAGTAGTAGGCGACAGGAGAACACTGAAGCTTTCTTT.

This clone was detected only a few times. The CDR3 protein is CACAGYNSPLHF. CDR3 in DNA: TGTGCCTGCGCGGGTTATAATTCACCCCTCCACTTT. The J gene is TRBJ1-6, the V gene TRBV7-2; D gene unclear. The CDR3 sequence is 12 residues long. Trimming took off 11 bases at V and 4 bases at J, with 9 bases between the two ends. Looked up from germline, CDR1 is SGHTA and CDR2 is FQGNSA.

The rearrangement links TRBV29-1 to TRBJ1-1, with TRBD1 identical over 7 bases. The CDR3 extends over 13 amino acids. The germline V gene encodes CDR1 SQVTM and CDR2 ANQGSEA. V dropped 7 bases and J dropped 1; count of bases not matched to a gene: 6. The CDR3 sequence: CSALTGPNTEAFF. The CDR3 DNA follows: TGCAGCGCATTGACAGGGCCGAACACTGAAGCTTTCTTT.

The chain employs TRBV27 and TRBJ1-1; perhaps TRBD1 as D (5 bases). CDR3 size: 14 residues. Germline V lookup: CDR1 MNHEY, CDR2 SMNVEV (reference sequence). V dropped 0 bases and J dropped 7 bases, with 12 bases sitting between them. This CDR3 reads CASSLSGARHEAFF. The CDR3 DNA follows: TGTGCCAGCAGTTTATCAGGGGCCAGACATGAAGCTTTCTTT.

This sequence joins TRBV11-1 and TRBJ1-2; D possibly corresponds to TRBD1 (5 bases). This CDR3 has 15 residues. Per germline, CDR1 SGHAT and CDR2 FQDESV (reference sequence). Trimming shortened V by 5 bases and J by 3 bases, and 16 bases separated the two germline ends. The CDR3 DNA is TGTGCCAGCAGCGGGGTCTCAAGGGGCGACTATGGCTACACCTTC. As protein: CASSGVSRGDYGYTF.

The CDR3 loop reads CASSYRGYTGELFF. Written as DNA, the CDR3 is TGTGCCAGCAGTTACCGGGGTTACACCGGGGAGCTGTTTTTT. This sequence joins TRBV6-5 and TRBJ2-2, with a tentative D call TRBD2 (5 bases). CDR1 MNHEY and CDR2 SVGAGI come from the germline V gene. The germline V and J ends were trimmed by 2 bases and 3 bases, with 7 bases remaining between them. The CDR3 totals 14 residues.

The chain employs TRBV5-1 and TRBJ1-2; TRBD1 matches 10 bases. The CDR3 has 16 residues. Germline CDR1 and CDR2: SGHRS and YFSETQ. With 0 bases clipped from V and 4 bases from J, the junction kept 6 bases outside the gene matches. The CDR3 region is CASSLGGQGSLYGYTF. The CDR3 bases are TGCGCCAGCAGCTTGGGGGGACAGGGGAGTCTCTATGGCTACACCTTC.

This chain uses TRBV5-1 with TRBJ1-1; 9 nucleotides line up with TRBD1. CDR1 is SGHRS and CDR2 is YFSETQ in the germline V gene. V shed 4 bases and J 7 bases; nucleotides not matched to a gene: 8. The CDR3 consists of 14 residues. CDR3: CASSTWTGDREAFF. Written as DNA, the CDR3 is TGCGCCAGCAGCACCTGGACAGGGGATCGTGAAGCTTTCTTT.